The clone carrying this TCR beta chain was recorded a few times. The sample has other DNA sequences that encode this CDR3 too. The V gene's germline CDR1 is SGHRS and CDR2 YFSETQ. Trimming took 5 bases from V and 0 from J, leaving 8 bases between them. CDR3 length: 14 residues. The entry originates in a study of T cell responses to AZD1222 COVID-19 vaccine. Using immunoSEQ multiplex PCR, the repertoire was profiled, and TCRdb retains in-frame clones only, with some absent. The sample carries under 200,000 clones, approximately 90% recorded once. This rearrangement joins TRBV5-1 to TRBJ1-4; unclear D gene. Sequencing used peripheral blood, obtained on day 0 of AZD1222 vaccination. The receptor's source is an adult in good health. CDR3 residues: CASSLDSTNEKLFF. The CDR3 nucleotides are TGCGCCAGCAGTCTCGATTCAACTAATGAAAAACTGTTTTTT. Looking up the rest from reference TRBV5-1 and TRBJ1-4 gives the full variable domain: KAGVTQTPRYLIKTRGQQVTLSCSPISGHRSVSWYQQTPGQGLQFLFEYFSETQRNKGNFPGRFSGRQFSNSRSEMNVSTLELGDSALYLCASSLDSTNEKLFFGSGTQLSVL.